This entry lists 14 T cell receptor beta chains sequenced from one sample in a study of cytomegalovirus exposure and HLA in healthy donors. The primer mix had 60 Vbeta and 13 Jbeta primers. This table comes from immunoSEQ multiplex PCR, and its TCRdb copy is limited to in-frame clones, with some not included. The sample consists of about 140,000 clones, around 80% of them appearing once. Sequenced: PBMCs. The source of these receptors is a young man in good health.

The chain uses TRBV30 and TRBJ2-7, with 7 bases lining up with TRBD2. The CDR3 contains 13 residues. The germline CDR1 and CDR2 sequences are GTSNPN and SVGIG (reference sequence). The trim removed 0 bases at V and 4 bases at J, leaving 3 bases unmatched. The CDR3 bases are TGTGCCTGGAGTGTAGCGGGGAGATACGAGCAGTACTTC. Translating it yields CAWSVAGRYEQYF.

As for this clone: This sample also contains other DNA sequences that code for the same CDR3. The J gene is TRBJ2-7, the V gene TRBV11-2; no definite D call. The V end lost 0 bases, the J end lost 4 bases, and 4 bases lay between the germline ends. From germline, CDR1 is SGHAT and CDR2 FQNNGV. This CDR3 comprises 12 residues. CDR3 sequence reads: CASSLDSYEQYF. In DNA, the CDR3 is TGTGCCAGCAGCTTAGACAGTTACGAGCAGTACTTC.

The rearrangement uses TRBV6-5 and TRBJ2-1; D remains ambiguous. Germline V gives CDR1 MNHEY, CDR2 SVGAGI. CDR3 length equals 16 residues. The V gene lost 4 bases and the J gene lost 0 bases, with 13 bases spanning the gap. The DNA of the CDR3 is TGTGCCAGCAGTTCGATTATTAGGAGCTCCTACAATGAGCAGTTCTTC. Its protein product is CASSSIIRSSYNEQFF.

The chain has TRBV29-1 and TRBJ2-1; 15 bases line up with TRBD2. Germline values: CDR1 SQVTM, CDR2 ANQGSEA. The V gene end was trimmed by 4 bases and the J gene end by 9 bases; junction bases not matched to a gene: 10. The CDR3 loop spans 16 amino acids. In DNA, the CDR3 is TGCAGCGTTGGAGGACTAGCGGGAGGGCCTGGGGGTGAGCAGTTCTTC. Protein: CSVGGLAGGPGGEQFF.

The chain is built from TRBV4-1 and TRBJ2-5; TRBD2 agrees at 8 bases. The V segment lost 1 base and the J segment 3 bases; nucleotides outside the gene matches: 7. CDR3 length equals 16 residues. The V gene's germline CDR1 is MGHRA and CDR2 YSYEKL. CDR3 coding DNA: TGCGCCAGCAGCCAAGCGTACGGACTAGCCGAAGAGACCCAGTACTTC. This encodes CASSQAYGLAEETQYF.

This chain links TRBV4-1 with TRBJ2-6; TRBD1 might be the D (5 bases). Looked up from germline, CDR1 is MGHRA and CDR2 is YSYEKL. V lost 0 bases, J lost 1 base, and 16 bases lay in between. CDR3 length: 19 amino acids. The chain's CDR3 is CASSQDVWGAESGANVLTF. In DNA form, the CDR3 reads TGCGCCAGCAGCCAAGATGTCTGGGGCGCAGAGTCTGGGGCCAACGTCCTGACTTTC.

The chain combines TRBV7-9 with TRBJ2-5, with 7 bases fitting TRBD2. The V gene's germline CDR1 is SEHNR and CDR2 FQNEAQ (reference sequence). V shed 3 bases and J 4 bases; nucleotides not matched to a gene: 5. The CDR3 runs to 14 residues. The CDR3 region has the DNA TGTGCCAGCAGCTTCAGTGGGGGGGGAGAGACCCAGTACTTC. This sequence encodes CASSFSGGGETQYF.

This chain joins TRBV18 and TRBJ2-1, with 8 bases that match TRBD2. From germline, CDR1 is KGHSH and CDR2 LQKENI. CDR3 length: 16 residues. V was clipped by 3 bases and J by 5 bases; unmatched bases: 9. The CDR3 loop reads CASSPLGSGGNNEQFF. For the CDR3, the DNA is TGTGCCAGCTCACCCCTGGGGAGCGGGGGCAACAATGAGCAGTTCTTC.

The chain joins TRBV5-1 to TRBJ2-3, with D perhaps matching TRBD2 (5 bases). In germline, CDR1 is SGHRS, CDR2 YFSETQ. The CDR3 length is 16 residues. V shed 4 bases and J shed 6 bases, with 21 bases lying between them. CDR3 coding DNA: TGCGCCAGCAGCGCCTCCCCGGGTCCCGGCGGGGATACGCAGTATTTT. This sequence encodes CASSASPGPGGDTQYF.

This chain connects TRBV28 to TRBJ2-2; no reliable D call. Trimming took 6 bases from V and 5 from J, leaving 13 bases between them. This CDR3 spans 14 amino acids. The germline V gene has CDR1 MDHEN and CDR2 SYDVKM. In nucleotides, the CDR3 is TGTGCCAGCAGCCGCGCCGGAGAGACCGGGGAGCTGTTTTTT. This gives the protein CASSRAGETGELFF.

The V and J genes are TRBV30 and TRBJ1-3, with 8 positions matching TRBD1. From germline, CDR1 is GTSNPN and CDR2 SVGIG (reference sequence). The CDR3 runs to 14 residues. Trimming took 3 bases from V and 2 from J; bases not matched to a gene: 3. In DNA form, the CDR3 reads TGTGCCTGGAGGCGGACAGGGACTGGAAACACCATATATTTT. Encoded protein: CAWRRTGTGNTIYF.

The rearrangement joins TRBV7-9 to TRBJ1-4; 10 bases line up with TRBD1. The CDR3 totals 13 residues. CDR1 and CDR2 (germline): SEHNR, FQNEAQ (reference sequence). V lost 5 bases and J lost 8; bases outside the gene matches: 2. The CDR3 spells CASSGTGVEKLFF. DNA for the CDR3: TGTGCCAGCAGCGGGACAGGGGTGGAAAAACTGTTTTTT.

This clone was counted a single time. In nucleotides, the CDR3 is TGTGCCAGCAGCGCGGGACAGCTGGAGACCCAGTACTTC. It codes for CASSAGQLETQYF. The chain uses TRBV5-4 and TRBJ2-5; the D gene is possibly TRBD1 (7 bases). V lost 4 bases and J lost 5, with 12 bases in between. Germline-derived CDR1 and CDR2 are SGHNT and YYREEE (reference sequence). CDR3 length: 13 amino acids.

The V call is TRBV18, the J call TRBJ2-3; TRBD2 aligns across 10 bases. Germline V gene lookup returns CDR1 KGHSH and CDR2 LQKENI. This CDR3 comprises 18 residues. V gave up 3 bases and J gave up 3 bases; unmatched junction bases: 12. The CDR3 DNA follows: TGTGCCAGCTCACCTCCCAGCGGGAGGGCCTTCAGTACAGATACGCAGTATTTT. Amino acids: CASSPPSGRAFSTDTQYF.